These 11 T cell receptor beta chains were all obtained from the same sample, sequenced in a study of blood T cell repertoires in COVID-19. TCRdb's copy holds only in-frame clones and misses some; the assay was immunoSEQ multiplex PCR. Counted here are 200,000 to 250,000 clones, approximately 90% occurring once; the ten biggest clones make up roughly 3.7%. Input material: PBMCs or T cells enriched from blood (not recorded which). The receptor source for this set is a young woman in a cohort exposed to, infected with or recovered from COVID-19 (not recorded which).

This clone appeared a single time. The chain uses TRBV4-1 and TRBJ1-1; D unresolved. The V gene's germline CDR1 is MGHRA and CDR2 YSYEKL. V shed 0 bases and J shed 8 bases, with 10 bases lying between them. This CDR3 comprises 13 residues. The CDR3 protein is CASSQDRESEAFF. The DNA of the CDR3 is TGCGCCAGCAGCCAAGATCGCGAATCCGAAGCTTTCTTT.

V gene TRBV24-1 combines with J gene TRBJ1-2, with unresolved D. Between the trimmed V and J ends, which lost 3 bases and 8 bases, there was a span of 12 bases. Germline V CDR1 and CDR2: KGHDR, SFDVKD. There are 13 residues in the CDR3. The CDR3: CATSDIPGGGYTF. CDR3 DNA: TGTGCCACCAGTGATATTCCAGGAGGCGGCTACACCTTC.

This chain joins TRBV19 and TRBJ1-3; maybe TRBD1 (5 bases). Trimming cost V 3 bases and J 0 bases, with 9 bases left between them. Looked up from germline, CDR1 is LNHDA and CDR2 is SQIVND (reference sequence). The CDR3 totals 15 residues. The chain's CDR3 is CASSIRATSGNTIYF. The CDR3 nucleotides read TGTGCCAGTAGTATCAGGGCAACCTCTGGAAACACCATATATTTT.

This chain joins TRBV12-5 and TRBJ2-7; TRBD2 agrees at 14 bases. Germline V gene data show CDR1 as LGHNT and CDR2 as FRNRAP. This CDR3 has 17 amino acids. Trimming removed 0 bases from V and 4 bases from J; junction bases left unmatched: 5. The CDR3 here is CASGLVAGTSGSYEQYF. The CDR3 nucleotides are TGTGCTAGTGGTTTGGTCGCCGGGACTAGCGGGAGTTACGAGCAGTACTTC.

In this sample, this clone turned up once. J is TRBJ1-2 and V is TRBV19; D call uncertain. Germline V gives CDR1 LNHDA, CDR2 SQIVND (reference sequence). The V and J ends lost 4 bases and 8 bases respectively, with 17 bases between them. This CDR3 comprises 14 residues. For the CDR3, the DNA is TGTGCCAGTAGTACATCTCAAAGTTTTAGCGGCTACACCTTC. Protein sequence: CASSTSQSFSGYTF.

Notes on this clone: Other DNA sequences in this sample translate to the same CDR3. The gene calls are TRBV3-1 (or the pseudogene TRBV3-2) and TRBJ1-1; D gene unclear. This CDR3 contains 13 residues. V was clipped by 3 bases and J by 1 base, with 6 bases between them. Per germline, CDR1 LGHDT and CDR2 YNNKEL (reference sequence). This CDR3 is CASSQAENTEAFF. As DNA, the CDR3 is TGTGCCAGCAGCCAGGCAGAGAACACTGAAGCTTTCTTT.

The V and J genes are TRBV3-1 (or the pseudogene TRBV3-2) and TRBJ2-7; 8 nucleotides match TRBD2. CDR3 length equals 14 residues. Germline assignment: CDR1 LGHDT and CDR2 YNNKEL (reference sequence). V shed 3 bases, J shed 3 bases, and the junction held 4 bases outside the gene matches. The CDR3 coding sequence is TGTGCCAGCAGCCAGAAGCGGGGGAGCTACGAGCAGTACTTC. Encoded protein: CASSQKRGSYEQYF.

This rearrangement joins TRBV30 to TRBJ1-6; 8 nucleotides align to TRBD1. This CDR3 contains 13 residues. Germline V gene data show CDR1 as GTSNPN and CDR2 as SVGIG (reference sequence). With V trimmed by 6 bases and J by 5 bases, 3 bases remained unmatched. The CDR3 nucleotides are TGTGCCTGTAACAGGGGGGATAATTCACCCCTCCACTTT. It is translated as CACNRGDNSPLHF.

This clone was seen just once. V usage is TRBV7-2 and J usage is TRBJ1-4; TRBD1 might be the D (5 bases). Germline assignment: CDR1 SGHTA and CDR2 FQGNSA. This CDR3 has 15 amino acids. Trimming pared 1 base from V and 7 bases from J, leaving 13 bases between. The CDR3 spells CASSLVGQTAEKLFF. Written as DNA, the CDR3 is TGTGCCAGCAGCTTAGTTGGGCAGACAGCTGAAAAACTGTTTTTT.

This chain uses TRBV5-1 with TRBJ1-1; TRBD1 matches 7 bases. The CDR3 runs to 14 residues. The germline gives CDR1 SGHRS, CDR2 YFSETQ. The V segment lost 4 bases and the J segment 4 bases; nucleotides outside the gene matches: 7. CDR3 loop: CASSPTGEATEAFF. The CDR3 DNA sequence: TGCGCCAGCAGCCCCACAGGGGAGGCCACTGAAGCTTTCTTT.

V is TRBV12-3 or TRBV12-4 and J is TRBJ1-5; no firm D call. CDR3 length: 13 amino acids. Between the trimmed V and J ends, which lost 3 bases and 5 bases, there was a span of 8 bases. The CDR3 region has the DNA TGTGCCAGCAGTTTTTCTGAGGATCAGCCCCAGCATTTT. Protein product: CASSFSEDQPQHF.